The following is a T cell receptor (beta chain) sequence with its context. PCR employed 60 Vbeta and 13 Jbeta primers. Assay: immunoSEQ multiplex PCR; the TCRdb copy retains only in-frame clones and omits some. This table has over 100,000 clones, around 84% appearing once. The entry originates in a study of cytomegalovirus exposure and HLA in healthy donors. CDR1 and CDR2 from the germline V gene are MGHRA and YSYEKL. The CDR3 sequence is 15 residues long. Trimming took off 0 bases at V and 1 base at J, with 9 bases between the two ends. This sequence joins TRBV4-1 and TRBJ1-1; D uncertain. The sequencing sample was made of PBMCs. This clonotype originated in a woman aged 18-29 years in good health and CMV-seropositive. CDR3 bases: TGCGCCAGCAGCCAAGAGTGGGGAGGGAACACTGAAGCTTTCTTT. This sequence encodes CASSQEWGGNTEAFF.